The next 20 T cell receptor beta chains were all read from a single sample in a study of T cells in Graves' hyperthyroidism and ophthalmopathy. TCR beta CDR3 regions were amplified from RNA. With the HTBI primer set, the TCR CDR3 went through a first round of RT-PCR. From the multiplex PCR reads, TCRdb called clonotypes with MiXCR, one entry per CDR3 protein. This sample yields around 570,000 distinct CDR3 sequences, of which just under 20% are seen a single time; approximately 48% belongs to the top ten. Input material: blood. The source is a man in his forties or fifties with Graves' ophthalmopathy.

This clonotype turned up a few times. The chain has TRBV29-1 and TRBJ1-1; D might be TRBD1 (6 bases). The CDR3 has 11 residues. V was cut by 4 bases and J by 6 bases, with 9 bases left in between. In germline, CDR1 is SQVTM, CDR2 ANQGSEA. Written as DNA, the CDR3 is TGCAGCGTTGTACAGGGCTCTGAAGCTTTCTTT. Amino acids: CSVVQGSEAFF. The entire variable domain, with the rest obtained from reference TRBV29-1 and TRBJ1-1, is as follows: SAVISQKPSRDICQRGTSLTIQCQVDSQVTMMFWYRQQPGQSLTLIATANQGSEATYESGFVIDKFPISRPNLTFSTLTVSNMSPEDSSIYLCSVVQGSEAFFGQGTRLTVV.

As for this clonotype: A much larger clone is a single base away; this may be a read error. The chain is built from TRBV10-1 and TRBJ2-3, with TRBD1 identical over 7 bases. This CDR3 contains 14 residues. CDR1 is WNHNN and CDR2 is SYGVQD in the germline V gene (reference sequence). Losses at the gene ends were 6 bases for V and 3 bases for J; bases not matched to a gene: 6. The CDR3 sequence is CASSRGQRTDTQYF. CDR3 nucleotides: TGCGCCAGCAGCCGGGGACAGAGAACAGATACGCAGTATTTT.

This clonotype was counted between two and nine times. The J gene is TRBJ1-2, the V gene TRBV30; TRBD1 agrees at 8 bases. Germline V gives CDR1 GTSNPN, CDR2 SVGIG (reference sequence). The CDR3 loop spans 15 amino acids. V shed 4 bases, J shed 3 bases, and the junction held 10 bases outside the gene matches. CDR3 region: CAWTRMGQVDYGYTF. DNA of the CDR3: TGTGCCTGGACCCGAATGGGACAGGTTGACTATGGCTACACCTTC.

The chain uses TRBV5-4 and TRBJ2-7; D possibly matches TRBD1 or TRBD2 (5 bases each). The CDR3 has 13 amino acids. Looked up from germline, CDR1 is SGHNT and CDR2 is YYREEE (reference sequence). The V end was cut by 6 bases, the J end by 8 bases, with 18 bases between. DNA for the CDR3: TGTGCCAGCAAGAATAATATCGGGGCTCAGCAGTACTTC. It codes for CASKNNIGAQQYF.

In its sample, this clonotype was seen a few times. The chain links TRBV30 to TRBJ1-2; 7 bases line up with TRBD1. Germline V CDR1 and CDR2: GTSNPN, SVGIG (reference sequence). The CDR3 sequence is 17 residues long. J was trimmed by 3 bases and V by 2 bases; bases with no gene match: 15. CDR3 protein: CAWSNILRDREYYGYTF. In DNA, the CDR3 is TGTGCCTGGAGTAACATACTTCGGGACAGAGAGTACTATGGCTACACCTTC.

The sample holds many counts of this clonotype. The rearrangement uses TRBV3-1 and TRBJ1-1; 9 bases are a match to TRBD1. The CDR3 consists of 15 residues. V was pared by 4 bases and J by 3 bases, with 6 bases of the junction left unmatched. The germline gives CDR1 LGHDT, CDR2 YNNKEL (reference sequence). CDR3 loop: CASSPGQGWDTEAFF. The CDR3 DNA follows: TGTGCCAGCAGCCCGGGACAGGGATGGGACACTGAAGCTTTCTTT.

In this sample, this clonotype turned up once. The chain carries TRBV29-1 and TRBJ2-3; the match to TRBD2 covers 10 bases. Germline trimming cut 2 bases from V and 4 bases from J; bases unmatched to any gene: 9. Germline CDR1 reads SQVTM; CDR2 reads ANQGSEA. This CDR3 has 16 residues. CDR3: CSVENPAGGRADTQYF. Here the CDR3 DNA reads TGCAGCGTTGAAAACCCAGCGGGAGGGAGGGCAGATACGCAGTATTTT.

The V gene is TRBV4-2, the J gene TRBJ2-7; 12 bases are shared with TRBD1. Germline CDR1 is LGHNA and CDR2 is YNFKEQ. Trimming at V came to 4 bases and at J to 1 base, leaving 5 bases not matched to a gene. The CDR3 is 16 amino acids. The CDR3 protein is CASSPGTGGLSYEQYF. CDR3 DNA: TGTGCCAGCAGCCCCGGGACAGGGGGCCTTTCCTACGAGCAGTACTTC.

This clonotype was observed many times. CDR3 DNA: TGTGCCAGCAGCTTACCCCGGGACAGGAAGGTGACTAAGGCTTTCTTT. It specifies CASSLPRDRKVTKAFF. V usage is TRBV7-8 and J usage is TRBJ1-1, with TRBD1 identical over 8 bases. The CDR3 spans 16 residues. CDR1 is SGHVS, CDR2 FQNEAQ, per germline. V shed 2 bases and J 11 bases; nucleotides not matched to a gene: 16.

This clonotype was observed at least ten times. The rearrangement links TRBV7-8 to TRBJ2-1; D unclear. This CDR3 spans 16 amino acids. Germline CDR1 is SGHVS and CDR2 is FQNEAQ. V was cut by 0 bases and J by 4 bases, with 13 bases left in between. The DNA of the CDR3 is TGTGCCAGCAGCTTAGCGAGAGCCACTAATTACAATGAGCAGTTCTTC. It is translated as CASSLARATNYNEQFF.

V and J are TRBV6-1 and TRBJ2-2; 7 positions agree with TRBD2. The V gene's germline CDR1 is MNHNS and CDR2 SASEGT. CDR3 size: 16 residues. J was trimmed by 0 bases and V by 4 bases; bases with no gene match: 5. This CDR3 is CASSGGAGANTGELFF. CDR3 sequence (DNA): TGTGCCAGCAGTGGCGGGGCGGGAGCGAACACCGGGGAGCTGTTTTTT.

This clonotype was detected many times. The chain links TRBV7-2 to TRBJ1-5, with D tentatively TRBD1 (5 bases). This CDR3 is built from 14 residues. V dropped 3 bases and J dropped 5 bases, with 11 bases sitting between them. From germline, CDR1 is SGHTA and CDR2 FQGNSA. The CDR3 sequence: CASSFGGPHQPQHF. For the CDR3, the DNA is TGTGCCAGCAGCTTCGGGGGACCCCATCAGCCCCAGCATTTT.

This clonotype came up many times. The chain uses TRBV28 and TRBJ2-1, with TRBD2 matching over 7 bases. This CDR3 spans 14 amino acids. V trimming: 3 bases; J trimming: 3 bases; junction bases outside the gene matches: 2. The germline V gene has CDR1 MDHEN and CDR2 SYDVKM. The CDR3 bases are TGTGCCAGCAGTTTTAGCGGGTACTACAATGAGCAGTTCTTC. It translates to CASSFSGYYNEQFF.

This clonotype was found many times. The chain combines TRBV12-3 or TRBV12-4 with TRBJ2-7, with D maybe TRBD1 (5 bases). This CDR3 is 15 amino acids long. Deletions cut 0 bases from V and 2 bases from J, with 11 bases between. The CDR3 sequence is CASSLAGVSPYEQYF. CDR3 DNA sequence: TGTGCCAGCAGTTTAGCAGGGGTCAGCCCCTACGAGCAGTACTTC.

Many counts were recorded for this clonotype. V is TRBV28 and J is TRBJ2-7; 7 bases line up with TRBD1. The CDR3 has 13 residues. V was pared by 6 bases and J by 2 bases, with 4 bases of the junction left unmatched. Germline V gene data show CDR1 as MDHEN and CDR2 as SYDVKM. The CDR3 region has the DNA TGTGCCAGCAGCCCACAGGGGCCCTACGAGCAGTACTTC. It translates to CASSPQGPYEQYF.

Regarding this clonotype: Its ends do not fully match the called genes, so a read error is possible. V gene TRBV2 combines with J gene TRBJ2-5; the match to TRBD1 covers 10 bases. The length of the CDR3 is 15 residues. Germline V lookup: CDR1 SNHLY, CDR2 FYNNEI. In nucleotides, the CDR3 is TGTGCCAGCAGTGAACGACAGGGGGCAGGAGAGACCCAGTGCTTC. It yields the protein CASSERQGAGETQCF. Drawing the rest from reference TRBV2 and TRBJ2-5, the complete variable domain is EPEVTQTPSHQVTQMGQEVILRCVPISNHLYFYWYRQILGQKVEFLVSFYNNEISEKSEIFDDQFSVERPDGSNFTLKIRSTKLEDSAMYFCASSERQGAGETQCFGPGTRLLVL.

This clonotype was counted only a few times. J is TRBJ2-2 and V is TRBV12-5; possibly TRBD1 for D (6 bases). Trimming removed 1 base at V and 4 bases at J, with 25 bases between. Germline V gives CDR1 LGHNT, CDR2 FRNRAP. This CDR3 comprises 20 residues. CDR3 in amino acids: CASGLARTSSGTFPTGELFF. In nucleotides, the CDR3 is TGTGCTAGTGGTTTGGCGCGAACTTCTTCCGGGACATTCCCCACCGGGGAGCTGTTTTTT.

The rearrangement links TRBV5-4 to TRBJ2-3, with 10 positions matching TRBD1. The CDR3 runs 14 residues. The germline V gene has CDR1 SGHNT and CDR2 YYREEE (reference sequence). V gave up 9 bases and J gave up 6 bases; unmatched junction bases: 10. Written as DNA, the CDR3 is TGTGCCACCTCGACAGGGGGCCCCCGGGATACGCAGTATTTT. This codes for CATSTGGPRDTQYF.

The chain carries TRBV4-1 and TRBJ2-2; D remains unclear. Deletions cut 4 bases from V and 0 bases from J, with 9 bases between. The CDR3 sequence is 15 residues long. Germline CDR1 and CDR2: MGHRA and YSYEKL. CDR3 DNA sequence: TGCGCCAGCAGCCTTGAAAACGCGAACACCGGGGAGCTGTTTTTT. Encoded protein: CASSLENANTGELFF.

At least ten counts were recorded for this clonotype. V gene TRBV18 combines with J gene TRBJ1-1; D possibly corresponds to TRBD1 (6 bases). V lost 3 bases, J lost 7 bases, and 15 bases lay in between. CDR1 and CDR2 from the germline V gene are KGHSH and LQKENI. This CDR3 has 14 amino acids. The chain's CDR3 is CASSPVGGRGEAFF. The CDR3 DNA is TGTGCCAGCTCACCGGTCGGGGGGCGAGGTGAAGCTTTCTTT.